This note documents a single T cell receptor beta chain sequence. In the source study's methods: Quantification of nucleated cells was approximated via reference gene primer amplification. Sequencing used immunoSEQ multiplex PCR; TCRdb keeps in-frame clones, though not all of them. For V, J and clone size, that table is used; D and trimming come from the DNA. The sample carries under 150,000 clones, roughly 80% recorded once. CDR3 size: 15 residues. Germline V CDR1 and CDR2: SGHKS, YYEKEE (reference sequence). V trimming: 4 bases; J trimming: 10 bases; junction bases outside the gene matches: 14. The data belong to a study of blood T cell repertoires in COVID-19. About the research overall: Sample material is recorded as cDNA or gDNA derived from T cells, B-cell-depleted T cells, or PBMCs.

The sequence derives from a man aged 35 to 55 with acute COVID-19. The specimen sequenced was PBMCs or T cells enriched from blood (not recorded which). The V and J genes are TRBV5-5 and TRBJ2-1, with 7 nucleotides matching TRBD1. CDR3: CASSDRDRTLGEQFF. The CDR3 DNA is TGTGCCAGCAGCGACCGGGACAGAACCTTGGGGGAGCAGTTCTTC.